The 20 T cell receptor beta chains below come from one sample, sequenced in a study of T cells after yellow fever vaccination. TCRdb reanalysed the 5' RACE reads using MiXCR and keeps one entry per CDR3 protein. The top ten clones hold about 24% of a sample with about 340,000 distinct CDR3 sequences, approximately 4.2% of them seen once. Sequenced material: PBMCs, taken 5 days after the yellow fever booster vaccination. The receptors were sampled from a man aged 18 to 29 who received the YFV17D yellow fever vaccine.

At least ten counts were recorded for this clonotype. The chain has TRBV5-1 and TRBJ1-1; TRBD1 agrees at 8 bases. From germline, CDR1 is SGHRS and CDR2 YFSETQ. Trimming took 4 bases from V and 2 from J; bases not matched to a gene: 4. This CDR3 comprises 14 residues. The CDR3 loop reads CASSTGQGNTEAFF. CDR3 DNA sequence: TGCGCCAGCAGCACCGGACAGGGTAACACTGAAGCTTTCTTT. Looking up the rest from reference TRBV5-1 and TRBJ1-1 gives the full variable domain: KAGVTQTPRYLIKTRGQQVTLSCSPISGHRSVSWYQQTPGQGLQFLFEYFSETQRNKGNFPGRFSGRQFSNSRSEMNVSTLELGDSALYLCASSTGQGNTEAFFGQGTRLTVV.

The chain couples TRBV10-1 to TRBJ2-5; TRBD2 matches at 7 bases. V trimming: 2 bases; J trimming: 7 bases; junction bases outside the gene matches: 10. The CDR3 extends over 15 amino acids. Germline V gene data show CDR1 as WNHNN and CDR2 as SYGVQD (reference sequence). Written as DNA, the CDR3 is TGCGCCAGCAGTGAGGGGCGGGGGAGTCCCGGGACCCAGTACTTC. This encodes CASSEGRGSPGTQYF.

This clonotype has a handful of counts. The chain links TRBV5-1 to TRBJ2-2; possibly TRBD2 for D (6 bases). V shed 1 base and J shed 5 bases, with 15 bases lying between them. The CDR3 extends over 16 amino acids. The germline V gene encodes CDR1 SGHRS and CDR2 YFSETQ. CDR3 protein: CASSLTTLGGTGELFF. DNA of the CDR3: TGCGCCAGCAGCTTGACCACACTGGGAGGTACCGGGGAGCTGTTTTTT.

The chain uses TRBV7-2 and TRBJ2-5; tentative D call: TRBD1 (6 bases). This CDR3 is 15 amino acids long. CDR1 and CDR2 from the germline V gene are SGHTA and FQGNSA. V lost 1 base and J 5 bases, leaving 14 bases between the germline ends. CDR3 bases: TGTGCCAGCAGCTTAGGTCCCAACAGGGCTGAGACCCAGTACTTC. As protein: CASSLGPNRAETQYF.

The chain has TRBV5-5 and TRBJ1-2, with TRBD1 as a possible D gene (6 bases). V was cut by 4 bases and J by 1 base, with 17 bases left in between. Per the germline V gene, CDR1 is SGHKS and CDR2 is YYEKEE (reference sequence). There are 16 residues in the CDR3. CDR3: CASSPGTFLSNYGYTF. The CDR3 nucleotides read TGTGCCAGCAGCCCGGGGACATTCCTGAGTAACTATGGCTACACCTTC. Using reference TRBV5-5 and TRBJ1-2 for the parts outside the CDR3, the full variable domain is DAGVTQSPTHLIKTRGQQVTLRCSPISGHKSVSWYQQVLGQGPQFIFQYYEKEERGRGNFPDRFSARQFPNYSSELNVNALLLGDSALYLCASSPGTFLSNYGYTFGSGTRLTVV.

The rearrangement uses TRBV6-5 and TRBJ1-1, with D perhaps TRBD1 (6 bases). The CDR3 is 14 amino acids. Looked up from germline, CDR1 is MNHEY and CDR2 is SVGAGI. With 0 bases removed from V and 8 bases from J, the gap between germline ends came to 13 bases. The CDR3 loop is CASSYSRTVSEAFF. CDR3 in DNA: TGTGCCAGCAGTTACTCTCGGACAGTCTCCGAAGCTTTCTTT.

V and J are TRBV2 and TRBJ2-7; 7 bases are a match to TRBD1. V lost 8 bases, J lost 3 bases, and 4 bases stayed unmatched. From germline, CDR1 is SNHLY and CDR2 FYNNEI. CDR3 length: 12 residues. CDR3 nucleotides: TGTGCCAGCGCGCCAGGGGGCTACGAGCAGTACGTC. This codes for CASAPGGYEQYV.

This clonotype was observed a handful of times. This chain uses TRBV7-2 with TRBJ2-1, with TRBD1 as a possible D gene (6 bases). Germline values: CDR1 SGHTA, CDR2 FQGNSA. This CDR3 is built from 14 residues. Trimming took off 5 bases at V and 9 bases at J, with 17 bases between the two ends. The CDR3 loop is CASSRNWGRGEQFF. In DNA, the CDR3 is TGTGCCAGCAGCCGAAATTGGGGGCGTGGTGAGCAGTTCTTC.

This clonotype was seen ten or more times. The chain has TRBV5-1 and TRBJ2-6; tentative D call: TRBD2 (6 bases). V lost 4 bases to trimming and J lost 2 bases, with 10 bases between them. The CDR3 spans 15 residues. Per the germline V gene, CDR1 is SGHRS and CDR2 is YFSETQ. The CDR3 region has the DNA TGCGCCAGCAGCCTCAGGGAGGCTGGGGCCAACGTCCTGACTTTC. This codes for CASSLREAGANVLTF.

This clonotype was seen only a few times. The chain links TRBV7-2 to TRBJ1-4, with a possible D match to TRBD1 (6 bases). The CDR3 loop spans 14 amino acids. Trimming pared 5 bases from V and 7 bases from J, leaving 14 bases between. Per the germline V gene, CDR1 is SGHTA and CDR2 is FQGNSA. The CDR3 DNA sequence: TGTGCCAGCAGCGCTAGGGGGTTCGGTGAAAAACTGTTTTTT. Residues: CASSARGFGEKLFF.

This clonotype was observed many times. The chain combines TRBV4-1 with TRBJ2-3, with D perhaps TRBD2 (6 bases). Between the trimmed V and J ends, which lost 5 bases and 2 bases, there was a span of 17 bases. This CDR3 contains 16 residues. CDR1 and CDR2 from the germline V gene are MGHRA and YSYEKL. The CDR3 bases are TGCGCCAGCAGCACATCATCTAGCGACTACACAGATACGCAGTATTTT. Its protein is CASSTSSSDYTDTQYF.

Many counts were recorded for this clonotype. The chain couples TRBV28 to TRBJ1-4, with TRBD1 matching 7 bases. This CDR3 has 14 residues. With 6 bases clipped from V and 8 bases from J, the junction kept 9 bases outside the gene matches. From germline, CDR1 is MDHEN and CDR2 SYDVKM. The DNA for the CDR3 is TGTGCCAGCAGAGCGACAGGGCGAAGCGAAAAACTGTTTTTT. Amino acids: CASRATGRSEKLFF.

The chain combines TRBV7-2 with TRBJ1-5; 7 bases match TRBD1. V was pared by 5 bases and J by 2 bases, with 6 bases of the junction left unmatched. CDR1 and CDR2 from the germline V gene are SGHTA and FQGNSA. The CDR3 covers 15 residues. The DNA of the CDR3 is TGTGCCAGCAGCGCAGACAGGGTAGGCAATCAGCCCCAGCATTTT. Its translation: CASSADRVGNQPQHF.

The table lists this clonotype with many counts. The chain employs TRBV12-5 and TRBJ1-5; 9 nucleotides agree with TRBD1. CDR3 length equals 14 residues. After removal of 5 bases from V and 6 bases from J, the junction contained 5 bases not matched to a gene. Germline V gene lookup returns CDR1 LGHNT and CDR2 FRNRAP. CDR3 region: CASGLDRGGQPQHF. The DNA for the CDR3 is TGTGCTAGTGGTCTGGACAGGGGTGGTCAGCCCCAGCATTTT.

The chain combines TRBV9 with TRBJ2-3; D might be TRBD2 (5 bases). The V gene's germline CDR1 is SGDLS and CDR2 YYNGEE. V was clipped by 2 bases and J by 2 bases, with 12 bases between them. This CDR3 is 15 amino acids long. DNA for the CDR3: TGTGCCAGCAGCGTCCTGAGGGAAAACACAGATACGCAGTATTTT. Translation: CASSVLRENTDTQYF.

This clonotype has only a few counts. CDR3 bases: TGTGCCAGCACCATTGGGACAGCCAGTGCAGATAAGCAGTACGTC. Its translation is CASTIGTASADKQYV. This chain uses TRBV5-6 with TRBJ2-7; TRBD1 matches 7 bases. V shed 6 bases and J 8 bases; nucleotides not matched to a gene: 17. The CDR3 is made up of 15 amino acids. Germline-derived CDR1 and CDR2 are SGHDT and YYEEEE.

The CDR3 here is CASSLSTGGADTEAFF. In DNA form, the CDR3 reads TGTGCCAGCAGCCTTTCCACAGGGGGCGCGGACACTGAAGCTTTCTTT. This rearrangement joins TRBV3-1 to TRBJ1-1; 9 nucleotides align to TRBD1. CDR3 length: 16 amino acids. In germline, CDR1 is LGHDT, CDR2 YNNKEL (reference sequence). Trimming took 4 bases from V and 3 from J; bases not matched to a gene: 9.

This clonotype came up many times. The CDR3 loop is CASSSGAETQYF. The CDR3 nucleotides read TGTGCCAGCAGTTCAGGGGCGGAGACCCAGTACTTC. The chain links TRBV28 to TRBJ2-5; TRBD1 might be the D (6 bases). The germline gives CDR1 MDHEN, CDR2 SYDVKM. The CDR3 is made up of 12 amino acids. The ends were cut back, 4 bases at V and 5 bases at J, with 8 bases in the middle.

This clonotype was counted at least ten times. The chain uses TRBV7-6 and TRBJ1-5, with D uncertain. Germline V CDR1 and CDR2: SGHVS, FNYEAQ. The CDR3 contains 15 residues. The V end was cut by 2 bases, the J end by 4 bases, with 12 bases between. This chain's CDR3 is CASSLQTGLNQPQHF. CDR3 coding DNA: TGTGCCAGCAGCTTACAGACGGGGTTAAATCAGCCCCAGCATTTT.

The table lists this clonotype with a few counts. The J gene is TRBJ2-7, the V gene TRBV12-3 or TRBV12-4; D not resolved. Trimming took 3 bases from V and 3 from J, leaving 9 bases between them. This CDR3 is built from 13 residues. CDR3 sequence reads: CASSFAGIYEQYF. The CDR3 bases are TGTGCCAGCAGTTTTGCAGGCATCTACGAGCAGTACTTC.